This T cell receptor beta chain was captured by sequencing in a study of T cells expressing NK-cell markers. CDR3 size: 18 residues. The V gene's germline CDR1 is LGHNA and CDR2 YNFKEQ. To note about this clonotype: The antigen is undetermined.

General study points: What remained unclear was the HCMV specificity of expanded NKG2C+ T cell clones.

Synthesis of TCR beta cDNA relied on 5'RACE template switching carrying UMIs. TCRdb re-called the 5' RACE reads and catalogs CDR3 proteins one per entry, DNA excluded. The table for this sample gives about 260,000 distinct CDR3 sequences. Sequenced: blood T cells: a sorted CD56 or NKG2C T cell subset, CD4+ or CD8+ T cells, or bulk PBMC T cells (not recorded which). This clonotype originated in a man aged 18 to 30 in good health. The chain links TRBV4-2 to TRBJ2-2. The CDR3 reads CASSQWRQLNLNTGELFF.